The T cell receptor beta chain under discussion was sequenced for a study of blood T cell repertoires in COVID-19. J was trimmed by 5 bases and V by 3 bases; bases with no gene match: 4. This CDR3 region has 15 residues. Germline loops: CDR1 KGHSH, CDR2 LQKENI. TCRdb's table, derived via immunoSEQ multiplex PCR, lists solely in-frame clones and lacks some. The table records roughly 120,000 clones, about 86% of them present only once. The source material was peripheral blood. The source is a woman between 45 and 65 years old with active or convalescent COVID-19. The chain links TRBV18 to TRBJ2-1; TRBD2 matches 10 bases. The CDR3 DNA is TGTGCCAGCTCACCGCGGACTAGCGGCAACAATGAGCAGTTCTTC. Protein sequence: CASSPRTSGNNEQFF. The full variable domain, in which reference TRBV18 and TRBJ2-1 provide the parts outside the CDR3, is NAGVMQNPRHLVRRRGQEARLRCSPMKGHSHVYWYRQLPEEGLKFMVYLQKENIIDESGMPKERFSAEFPKEGPSILRIQQVVRGDSAAYFCASSPRTSGNNEQFFGPGTRLTVL.